Following are 13 T cell receptor beta chains from one sample sequenced in a study of blood T cells in healthy people across ages (dated by TCRdb to between 2015 and 2016). Libraries were prepared through 5' RACE. Sequencing relied on an Illumina HiSeq 2500. A second PCR of 7 to 11 cycles was run with a J-beta primer mix and a sample-barcoded 5' primer. The public sequencing data were trimmed at Q25 with fastp and processed into clonotypes with MiXCR by TCRdb, which kept only in-frame beta chains. Each CDR3 protein appears once, grouped with its most common genes and DNA. This sample holds about 730,000 distinct CDR3 sequences; roughly 44% were observed only once. 20% of the sample is held by the ten biggest clonotypes. The specimen sequenced was blood. These receptors were obtained from a woman in her sixties in good health.

The chain links TRBV7-9 to TRBJ1-4; D might be TRBD1 (5 bases). Germline V gene sequence: CDR1 SEHNR, CDR2 FQNEAQ (reference sequence). V lost 3 bases to trimming and J lost 6 bases, with 14 bases between them. There are 15 residues in the CDR3. The CDR3 nucleotides are TGTGCCAGCAGCTTCGGAGGGACCCCCGATGAAAAACTGTTTTTT. Translated: CASSFGGTPDEKLFF.

The V and J genes are TRBV10-2 and TRBJ2-3, with 9 bases lining up with TRBD1. After removal of 6 bases from V and 0 bases from J, the junction contained 4 bases not matched to a gene. CDR1 is WSHSY and CDR2 is SAAADI in the germline V gene. The CDR3 has 15 residues. CDR3 DNA sequence: TGCGCCAGCAGGGACAGGGGTATGAGCACAGATACGCAGTATTTT. Its protein product is CASRDRGMSTDTQYF.

This chain connects TRBV6-5 to TRBJ2-7; 14 bases fit TRBD2. Unmatched junction bases numbered 17, after V lost 4 bases and J lost 6 bases. This CDR3 comprises 19 residues. CDR1 is MNHEY, CDR2 SVGAGI, per germline. The CDR3 is CASSFPGTSGRKTPCEQYF. The CDR3 bases are TGTGCCAGCAGTTTCCCCGGGACTAGCGGGAGAAAAACCCCTTGCGAGCAGTACTTC.

The chain is built from TRBV12-3 or TRBV12-4 and TRBJ2-3, with 10 bases matching TRBD1. J gave up 1 base and V 4 bases, and 8 bases lay outside the gene matches. The CDR3 is made up of 17 amino acids. As DNA, the CDR3 is TGTGCCAGCAGTTCGGCGACAGGGGGCGCGGGCACAGATACGCAGTATTTT. Amino acid sequence: CASSSATGGAGTDTQYF.

CDR3 in DNA: TGTGCCTTGCCCGGGACAGCTTCTAGCACAGATACGCAGTATTTT. It is translated as CALPGTASSTDTQYF. This chain joins TRBV2 and TRBJ2-3; 7 bases agree with TRBD1. The CDR3 has 15 residues. J was trimmed by 0 bases and V by 11 bases; bases with no gene match: 11. Germline-derived CDR1 and CDR2 are SNHLY and FYNNEI. Full variable domain (missing parts from reference TRBV2 and TRBJ2-3): EPEVTQTPSHQVTQMGQEVILRCVPISNHLYFYWYRQILGQKVEFLVSFYNNEISEKSEIFDDQFSVERPDGSNFTLKIRSTKLEDSAMYFCALPGTASSTDTQYFGPGTRLTVL.

This rearrangement joins TRBV7-3 to TRBJ1-5, with a possible D match to TRBD1 (6 bases). The V end was cut by 5 bases, the J end by 8 bases, with 13 bases between. Germline CDR1 reads SGHTA; CDR2 reads FQGTGA. The CDR3 sequence is 13 residues long. The CDR3 region has the DNA TGTGCCAGCAGCGCACAGGGTGGGAAGCCCCAGCATTTT. Protein sequence: CASSAQGGKPQHF.

J is TRBJ2-1 and V is TRBV3-1; TRBD1 might be the D (6 bases). V lost 4 bases, J lost 14 bases, and 15 bases lay in between. There are 12 residues in the CDR3. Germline V gene sequence: CDR1 LGHDT, CDR2 YNNKEL (reference sequence). In DNA form, the CDR3 reads TGTGCCAGCAGCCCAACAGGGCCGCGGAAGTTCTTC. Translating it yields CASSPTGPRKFF.

This clonotype appeared a few times. This chain links TRBV6-5 with TRBJ2-1, with 7 bases lining up with TRBD2. V was pared by 6 bases and J by 4 bases, with 12 bases of the junction left unmatched. The CDR3 is made up of 16 amino acids. Germline V CDR1 and CDR2: MNHEY, SVGAGI. CDR3 sequence reads: CASRPTSFVSYNEQFF. CDR3 DNA sequence: TGTGCCAGCAGACCGACTAGCTTTGTATCTTACAATGAGCAGTTCTTC.

This clonotype showed up just once. One end of the junction varies from germline; a read error may be responsible. V is TRBV20-1 and J is TRBJ2-7; D is possibly TRBD1 or TRBD2 (6 bases each). This CDR3 has 11 amino acids. Germline V gives CDR1 DFQATT, CDR2 SNEGSKA (reference sequence). The CDR3: CSARGGYEQNF. CDR3 DNA sequence: TGCAGTGCTAGGGGGGGCTACGAGCAGAACTTC.

CDR3 sequence reads: CASSLGDDQPQHF. The CDR3 DNA sequence: TGCGCCAGCAGCCTGGGGGATGATCAGCCCCAGCATTTT. The rearrangement links TRBV5-1 to TRBJ1-5, with a weak D call TRBD1 (5 bases). Looked up from germline, CDR1 is SGHRS and CDR2 is YFSETQ. There are 13 residues in the CDR3. The V end was cut by 4 bases, the J end by 5 bases, with 10 bases between.

About this clonotype itself: A much more abundant neighbour one base away suggests this may be a read error. This sequence joins TRBV5-1 and TRBJ2-7; possible D gene TRBD1, 6 bases. This CDR3 spans 15 amino acids. CDR1 is SGHRS, CDR2 YFSETQ, per germline. The CDR3 bases are TGCGCCAGCAGGTTAGGACAGCCGGGCTCCCACGAGCAGTACTTC. Translating it yields CASRLGQPGSHEQYF.

The sample holds one count of this clonotype. The rearrangement links TRBV7-9 to TRBJ2-5; the D is unclear. Germline V gene lookup returns CDR1 SEHNR and CDR2 FQNEAQ (reference sequence). The length of the CDR3 is 15 residues. The germline V and J ends were trimmed by 1 base and 3 bases, with 12 bases remaining between them. The CDR3 nucleotides read TGTGCCAGCAGCTTAGGGGTAACCTCCGAAGAGACCCAGTACTTC. This translates into CASSLGVTSEETQYF. The whole variable domain, remainder taken from reference TRBV7-9 and TRBJ2-5, is DTGVSQNPRHKITKRGQNVTFRCDPISEHNRLYWYRQTLGQGPEFLTYFQNEAQLEKSRLLSDRFSAERPKGSFSTLEIQRTEQGDSAMYLCASSLGVTSEETQYFGPGTRLLVL.

This clonotype has a handful of counts. V gene TRBV18 combines with J gene TRBJ1-1; D not certain. Trimming cost V 0 bases and J 2 bases, with 7 bases left between them. The germline CDR1 and CDR2 sequences are KGHSH and LQKENI. The CDR3 is 14 amino acids. The CDR3 spells CASSPPATNTEAFF. The CDR3 DNA reads as TGTGCCAGCTCACCACCGGCAACTAACACTGAAGCTTTCTTT. The full variable domain, its missing parts supplied by reference TRBV18 and TRBJ1-1, is NAGVMQNPRHLVRRRGQEARLRCSPMKGHSHVYWYRQLPEEGLKFMVYLQKENIIDESGMPKERFSAEFPKEGPSILRIQQVVRGDSAAYFCASSPPATNTEAFFGQGTRLTVV.